The 29 T cell receptor beta chains reported below all come from one sample, sequenced in a study of T-cell memory formation after mild COVID-19. Via MiXCR, TCRdb re-called the 5' RACE reads, giving one row per CDR3 protein. The sample lists over 300,000 distinct CDR3 sequences; 20% to 25% were seen once. The sequenced material came from PBMCs or a T cell subset sorted from them (not recorded which). These receptors originate from a man between 18 and 29 years old who had mild COVID-19 (a few samples of this study predate the infection). Cell type and time point are not known.

This chain uses TRBV5-1 with TRBJ2-3; weak D call: TRBD1 (6 bases). CDR1 and CDR2 from the germline V gene are SGHRS and YFSETQ. Trimming removed 4 bases at V and 2 bases at J, with 11 bases between. This CDR3 comprises 14 residues. CDR3 bases: TGCGCCAGCAGCCTCGGACAGCCCACAGATACGCAGTATTTT. Translation: CASSLGQPTDTQYF.

This clonotype appeared a few times. This sequence joins TRBV6-2 or TRBV6-3 and TRBJ2-1; 8 bases align to TRBD2. Unmatched junction bases numbered 14, after V lost 6 bases and J lost 7 bases. Germline V gives CDR1 MNHEY, CDR2 SVGEGT. This CDR3 is built from 16 residues. CDR3 sequence reads: CASRKGLAGPLNEQFF. Here the CDR3 DNA reads TGTGCCAGCAGAAAAGGGCTAGCGGGCCCCTTAAATGAGCAGTTCTTC.

The J gene is TRBJ1-1, the V gene TRBV7-2; the match to TRBD1 covers 7 bases. CDR1 SGHTA and CDR2 FQGNSA come from the germline V gene. With V trimmed by 5 bases and J by 4 bases, 7 bases remained unmatched. CDR3 length: 14 amino acids. CDR3: CASSPRQGLTEAFF. The CDR3 nucleotides are TGTGCCAGCAGCCCCCGACAGGGTCTCACTGAAGCTTTCTTT.

The sample holds a few counts of this clonotype. The CDR3 DNA sequence: TGTGCCAGCAGTTCAGGGACTAGCGGGGGAGTAGCCAAAAACATTCAGTACTTC. Amino acids: CASSSGTSGGVAKNIQYF. This sequence joins TRBV6-2 or TRBV6-3 and TRBJ2-4; 14 bases map to TRBD2. The germline V gene has CDR1 MNHEY and CDR2 SVGEGT. Trimming removed 4 bases from V and 0 bases from J; junction bases left unmatched: 5. The CDR3 has 18 amino acids.

The CDR3 DNA reads TGTGCCAGCAGCGATTTCAGGGGGAGCTCCTACAATGAGCAGTTCTTC. This gives the protein CASSDFRGSSYNEQFF. The chain joins TRBV5-8 to TRBJ2-1, with 7 bases matching TRBD1. The germline CDR1 and CDR2 sequences are SGHTS and YDEGEE. V was clipped by 4 bases and J by 0 bases; unmatched bases: 7. There are 16 residues in the CDR3.

The gene calls are TRBV5-1 and TRBJ2-1; either TRBD1 or TRBD2 may fit D (5 bases each). The V gene's germline CDR1 is SGHRS and CDR2 YFSETQ. Trimming removed 4 bases from V and 7 bases from J, with 21 bases in between. The CDR3 is made up of 16 amino acids. CDR3 sequence (DNA): TGCGCCAGCAGCCTAGGGGACCGCGAAACTTGGAATGAGCAGTTCTTC. Amino acid sequence: CASSLGDRETWNEQFF.

The rearrangement links TRBV3-1 to TRBJ1-2; tentatively, D is TRBD1 (5 bases). Germline lookup yields CDR1 LGHDT and CDR2 YNNKEL (reference sequence). Trimming removed 0 bases from V and 8 bases from J, with 13 bases in between. The CDR3 has 14 amino acids. CDR3 bases: TGTGCCAGCAGCCAAGAGTTTCAGGGCGGGGGCTACACCTTC. Its translation: CASSQEFQGGGYTF.

Many counts were recorded for this clonotype. The chain carries TRBV29-1 and TRBJ1-5; D is ambiguous. Germline CDR1 SQVTM, CDR2 ANQGSEA. This CDR3 has 13 residues. V was shortened by 2 bases and J by 5 bases, with 10 bases between the two germline ends. The CDR3 reads CSVERGRDQPQHF. CDR3 bases: TGCAGCGTTGAACGAGGTAGGGATCAGCCCCAGCATTTT.

The chain combines TRBV5-1 with TRBJ2-7, with TRBD1 as a possible D gene (5 bases). Trimming took off 0 bases at V and 6 bases at J, with 13 bases between the two ends. The germline gives CDR1 SGHRS, CDR2 YFSETQ. There are 14 residues in the CDR3. The CDR3: CASSLGWGDTEQYV. The CDR3 DNA sequence: TGCGCCAGCAGCTTGGGCTGGGGCGATACCGAGCAGTACGTC.

This clonotype was detected only a few times. This chain connects TRBV7-2 to TRBJ2-7; D is possibly TRBD2 (5 bases). V was shortened by 4 bases and J by 0 bases, with 13 bases between the two germline ends. The CDR3 length is 15 residues. Germline V CDR1 and CDR2: SGHTA, FQGNSA. The CDR3, as DNA: TGTGCCAGCAGCTGCCCCGAGGGTGTCTCCTACGAGCAGTACGTC. It codes for CASSCPEGVSYEQYV.

This clonotype occurred a few times. The V gene is TRBV27, the J gene TRBJ2-2; no definite D call. In germline, CDR1 is MNHEY, CDR2 SMNVEV (reference sequence). V was cut by 6 bases and J by 6 bases, with 11 bases left in between. The CDR3 length is 13 residues. CDR3 amino acids: CASRPGTPGELFF. Here the CDR3 DNA reads TGTGCCAGCAGGCCGGGCACGCCCGGGGAGCTGTTTTTT.

CDR3 residues: CASSLEGRSEAFF. The CDR3 coding sequence is TGTGCCAGCAGCTTGGAGGGGAGAAGTGAAGCTTTCTTT. The rearrangement uses TRBV13 and TRBJ1-1; tentatively, D is TRBD1 (5 bases). The germline V gene has CDR1 PRHDT and CDR2 FYEKMQ (reference sequence). V lost 3 bases and J 7 bases, leaving 12 bases between the germline ends. This CDR3 is 13 amino acids long.

The DNA of the CDR3 is TGTGCCAGCAGTTTTAGTAGGTCAAACTCCTACGAGCAGTACTTC. Translating gives CASSFSRSNSYEQYF. The V call is TRBV12-3 or TRBV12-4, the J call TRBJ2-7, with D unresolved. Trimming took off 3 bases at V and 0 bases at J, with 12 bases between the two ends. The CDR3 sequence is 15 residues long.

The V and J genes are TRBV7-8 and TRBJ1-1; TRBD1 is a possible D gene (6 bases). Between the trimmed V and J ends, which lost 1 base and 5 bases, there was a span of 14 bases. This CDR3 is 15 amino acids long. Germline-derived CDR1 and CDR2 are SGHVS and FQNEAQ. For the CDR3, the DNA is TGTGCCAGCAGCTTAGTGGGGGCCACAGGGACTGAAGCTTTCTTT. It translates to CASSLVGATGTEAFF. Filled out from reference TRBV7-8 and TRBJ1-1, the complete variable domain reads GAGVSQSPRYKVAKRGQDVALRCDPISGHVSLFWYQQALGQGPEFLTYFQNEAQLDKSGLPSDRFFAERPEGSVSTLKIQRTQQEDSAVYLCASSLVGATGTEAFFGQGTRLTVV.

The V gene is TRBV27, the J gene TRBJ2-2, with D perhaps matching TRBD1 (5 bases). The CDR3 is 13 amino acids. Germline CDR1 and CDR2: MNHEY and SMNVEV (reference sequence). Trimming stripped 9 bases from V and 2 bases from J, with 10 bases between. CDR3 in amino acids: CARAGRNTGELFF. CDR3 coding DNA: TGTGCCAGGGCAGGGCGTAACACCGGGGAGCTGTTTTTT.

The chain combines TRBV11-1 with TRBJ2-3; D gene unclear. Germline-derived CDR1 and CDR2 are SGHAT and FQDESV (reference sequence). The CDR3 is 15 residues long. Trimming took off 5 bases at V and 1 base at J, with 13 bases between the two ends. CDR3 sequence (DNA): TGTGCCAGCAGCCCCGGAATTGGTCGCACAGATACGCAGTATTTT. It codes for CASSPGIGRTDTQYF.

This clonotype was counted a few times. The chain is built from TRBV5-1 and TRBJ2-3; no reliable D call. Trimming removed 0 bases at V and 4 bases at J, with 6 bases between. The germline V gene encodes CDR1 SGHRS and CDR2 YFSETQ. The CDR3 is made up of 13 amino acids. CDR3 protein: CASSLGFADTQYF. Here the CDR3 DNA reads TGCGCCAGCAGCTTGGGGTTCGCAGATACGCAGTATTTT.

Comment on this clonotype: A much larger clone differs from this one at a single base, so this may be a read error. The chain is built from TRBV24-1 and TRBJ2-5, with a tentative D call TRBD2 (6 bases). Trimming pared 4 bases from V and 4 bases from J, leaving 9 bases between. Germline V gene data show CDR1 as KGHDR and CDR2 as SFDVKD. The CDR3 has 13 residues. The CDR3 bases are TGTGCCACCAGTGAGGGTAGCGGAGAGACCCAGTACTTC. This gives the protein CATSEGSGETQYF.

This rearrangement joins TRBV15 to TRBJ2-1, with D unresolved. Germline values: CDR1 LNHNV, CDR2 YYDKDF (reference sequence). V gave up 3 bases and J gave up 4 bases, with 13 bases separating them. The CDR3 is made up of 15 amino acids. The CDR3 DNA sequence: TGTGCCACCAGCAGTGGTCTGACCCGATACAATGAGCAGTTCTTC. Its translation is CATSSGLTRYNEQFF.

This clonotype has more than one count but fewer than ten. The chain is built from TRBV3-1 and TRBJ2-1; tentatively, D is TRBD2 (6 bases). Looked up from germline, CDR1 is LGHDT and CDR2 is YNNKEL (reference sequence). Trimming removed 4 bases at V and 4 bases at J, with 14 bases between. This CDR3 contains 15 residues. The CDR3 here is CASSRAGQDYNEQFF. The CDR3 region has the DNA TGTGCCAGCAGCCGCGCGGGGCAGGATTACAATGAGCAGTTCTTC.

This clonotype has more than one count but fewer than ten. V gene TRBV7-2 combines with J gene TRBJ1-2, with D perhaps matching TRBD1 (5 bases). Germline lookup yields CDR1 SGHTA and CDR2 FQGNSA. CDR3 length equals 16 residues. Trimming shortened V by 5 bases and J by 0 bases, and 16 bases separated the two germline ends. CDR3 sequence: CASSPSVGTTNYGYTF. The CDR3 region has the DNA TGTGCCAGCAGCCCATCGGTAGGGACTACTAACTATGGCTACACCTTC.

This chain joins TRBV12-3 or TRBV12-4 and TRBJ2-5, with D possibly TRBD1 on 6 matching bases. Trimming removed 6 bases at V and 5 bases at J, with 13 bases between. CDR3 length equals 13 residues. The CDR3 nucleotides are TGTGCCAGCAGACAGGGATTGGTTGAGACCCAGTACTTC. As protein: CASRQGLVETQYF.

This clonotype has more than one count but fewer than ten. The J gene is TRBJ2-2, the V gene TRBV18; D gene unclear. Trimming took 7 bases from V and 3 from J, leaving 6 bases between them. The CDR3 is made up of 12 amino acids. Germline assignment: CDR1 KGHSH and CDR2 LQKENI. CDR3: CASFTYTGELFF. CDR3 coding DNA: TGTGCCAGCTTCACTTACACCGGGGAGCTGTTTTTT.

The sample holds a few counts of this clonotype. This chain links TRBV11-2 with TRBJ1-2, with D possibly being TRBD1 (5 bases). Looked up from germline, CDR1 is SGHAT and CDR2 is FQNNGV. This CDR3 region has 14 residues. The V end was cut by 5 bases, the J end by 4 bases, with 14 bases between. The CDR3 region is CASSRSTESYGYTF. As DNA, the CDR3 is TGTGCCAGCAGCCGATCGACAGAGAGCTATGGCTACACCTTC.

The rearrangement joins TRBV5-1 to TRBJ2-5; 8 bases align to TRBD1. Germline CDR1 and CDR2: SGHRS and YFSETQ. The V and J ends lost 0 bases and 4 bases, in that order; junction bases with no gene match: 11. The CDR3 has 17 amino acids. CDR3 residues: CASSLADVAGGAETQYF. For the CDR3, the DNA is TGCGCCAGCAGCTTGGCCGATGTGGCAGGGGGCGCAGAGACCCAGTACTTC.

As concerns this clonotype: The junction departs from the called germline gene at one end, perhaps through a read error. The V gene is TRBV5-1, the J gene TRBJ2-2, with unresolved D. This CDR3 is built from 13 residues. Germline lookup yields CDR1 SGHRS and CDR2 YFSETQ. CDR3 sequence: CASSLVVTGELFF. In nucleotides, the CDR3 is TGTGCCAGCAGCTTAGTGGTTACCGGGGAGCTGTTTTTT.

The chain links TRBV7-9 to TRBJ1-3; D is unclear. The germline V and J ends were trimmed by 4 bases and 5 bases, with 9 bases remaining between them. Germline V gene sequence: CDR1 SEHNR, CDR2 FQNEAQ (reference sequence). CDR3 length: 13 amino acids. The CDR3 DNA follows: TGTGCCAGCAGCTCGCGCGTACGAAACACCATATATTTT. This translates into CASSSRVRNTIYF.

This chain links TRBV4-3 with TRBJ2-5; perhaps TRBD1 as D (6 bases). The V gene lost 4 bases and the J gene lost 2 bases, with 11 bases spanning the gap. Germline lookup yields CDR1 LGHNA and CDR2 YSLEER. CDR3 length: 14 residues. CDR3 amino acids: CASSPDSGQETQYF. CDR3 in DNA: TGCGCCAGCAGCCCGGACAGCGGACAAGAGACCCAGTACTTC.

The chain combines TRBV7-9 with TRBJ2-3; 10 bases are shared with TRBD2. Germline assignment: CDR1 SEHNR and CDR2 FQNEAQ (reference sequence). V was clipped by 8 bases and J by 6 bases; unmatched bases: 8. The CDR3 covers 14 residues. CDR3 sequence reads: CASDERGGSDTQYF. CDR3 sequence (DNA): TGTGCCAGCGACGAGCGGGGGGGGTCGGATACGCAGTATTTT.